A selection of T cell receptor beta chains follows, all from one sample in a study of cytomegalovirus exposure and HLA in healthy donors. Measured with immunoSEQ multiplex PCR; TCRdb has only the in-frame clones, and not every one. The data contain 130,000 or so clones, under 70% of them singletons. The sequencing input was PBMCs. Receptors originate from a woman in her fifties or sixties in good health and CMV-seronegative. CDR3s include the opening cysteine and the closing phenylalanine or tryptophan. Fields, in order: clone size, V gene, D gene, J gene, CDR3 DNA, CDR3 protein. The D gene is left open where the match is weak. Clone size is stated in some rows and not others, as once, few, many or a class when expanded.

NA,TRBV6-6,TRBD2,TRBJ2-5,TGTGCCACCATGGGGGTAACTAGCGGCTACCAAGAGACCCAGTACTTC,CATMGVTSGYQETQYF
once,TRBV14,TRBD2,TRBJ2-1,TGTGCCAGCACCCCTAGGGGTAGCGGGAGGGCCGGTGAGCAGTTCTTC,CASTPRGSGRAGEQFF
NA,TRBV7-9,TRBD2,TRBJ2-7,TGTGCCTCCAATGGGGGGGGAGGGATCAGCTCCTACGAGCAGTACTTC,CASNGGGGISSYEQYF
NA,TRBV5-6,NA,TRBJ1-4,TGTGCCAGCAGCTATCGTCCCCAGCGGACTAATGAAAAACTGTTTTTT,CASSYRPQRTNEKLFF
few,TRBV4-1,TRBD2,TRBJ2-3,TGCGCCAGCAGCCAAATTGCGGGGGGGCGGTCAGATACGCAGTATTTT,CASSQIAGGRSDTQYF
NA,TRBV4-1,TRBD2,TRBJ2-3,TGCGCCAGCAGCCCGCGGGGGGTTCTAGATACGCAGTATTTT,CASSPRGVLDTQYF
NA,TRBV7-2,NA,TRBJ2-1,TGTGCCAGCAGCTCCCCTCTGAGGAGGGGTGAGCAGTTCTTC,CASSSPLRRGEQFF
NA,TRBV19,NA,TRBJ1-5,TGTGCCAGTAGTATATCGGTTAGCAATCAGCCCCAGCATTTT,CASSISVSNQPQHF
few,TRBV10-3,NA,TRBJ2-1,TGTGCCATCAGTGAAGGGAGCAATGAGCAGTTCTTC,CAISEGSNEQFF
NA,TRBV19,NA,TRBJ2-6,TGTGCCAGTAGTATCCGGACACCTGGGGCCAACGTCCTGACTTTC,CASSIRTPGANVLTF
NA,TRBV19,NA,TRBJ2-7,TGTGCCAGTAGTGGGGGGGCTCGCTACGAGCAGTACTTC,CASSGGARYEQYF
NA,TRBV14,NA,TRBJ1-2,TGTGCCAGCAGACCTACAGGTCCCTATGGCTACACCTTC,CASRPTGPYGYTF
once,TRBV5-6,TRBD2,TRBJ2-1,TGTGCCAGCAGCCCCGGACTAGGGAACAATGAGCAGTTCTTC,CASSPGLGNNEQFF
NA,TRBV6-5,TRBD1,TRBJ2-2,TGTGCCAGCACCCCAGGGGGTGGCACCGGGGAGCTGTTTTTT,CASTPGGGTGELFF
NA,TRBV27,TRBD2,TRBJ2-5,TGTGCCAGCAGTCAGGTAGCGGGAGCGGGGACCCAGTACTTC,CASSQVAGAGTQYF
NA,TRBV6-1,TRBD2,TRBJ2-3,TGTGCCAGCAGTGACCTAGCGGGGGACACAGATACGCAGTATTTT,CASSDLAGDTDTQYF
NA,TRBV5-5,NA,TRBJ2-1,TGTGCCAGCAGCTTAGAGGACTCGGGGAAAGTGGATGAGCAGTTCTTC,CASSLEDSGKVDEQFF
once,TRBV7-8,TRBD2,TRBJ2-5,TGTGCCAGCAGCTTATCGGCGCGGCTAGCGGGAGGGCCCGTAGAGACCCAGTACTTC,CASSLSARLAGGPVETQYF
NA,TRBV18,NA,TRBJ2-2,TGTGCCAGCTCACCACCGCTCGTACAGGTCTTCACCGGGGAGCTGTTTTTT,CASSPPLVQVFTGELFF
few,TRBV6-5,TRBD1,TRBJ1-2,TGTGCCAGCAGTCATCCTGAGGAGGGGGCCCTAGTGACCTTC,CASSHPEEGALVTF
NA,TRBV7-9,NA,TRBJ2-3,TGTTCCAGCAGCTTAGGTAGCGAGTTCACAGATACGCAGTATTTT,CSSSLGSEFTDTQYF
few,TRBV28,NA,TRBJ1-5,TGTGCCAGCAGTTTAATACCCCCGCTCGGGAAAGATAGCAATCAGCCCCAGCATTTT,CASSLIPPLGKDSNQPQHF
once,TRBV27,NA,TRBJ2-7,TGTGCCAGCCGGCTGGCCTCGGACAGAGTCTACGAGCAGTACTTC,CASRLASDRVYEQYF
NA,TRBV27,TRBD1,TRBJ2-7,TGTGCCAGCAGGCCGACGGGACAGCGGACCTACGAGCAGTACTTC,CASRPTGQRTYEQYF
once,TRBV28,NA,TRBJ2-7,TGTGCCAGCAGTTTCTTCCCCGGCGCAGGGGTTGCCTACGAGCAGTACTTC,CASSFFPGAGVAYEQYF
once,TRBV5-6,TRBD2,TRBJ2-4,TGTGCCAGCAGCTTGGTCCTAGCGGGAGTTGGGGACATTCAGTACTTC,CASSLVLAGVGDIQYF
few,TRBV19,NA,TRBJ1-5,TGTGCCAGTCGAGACAGTGCTGATCGGCCCCAGCATTTT,CASRDSADRPQHF
NA,TRBV28,NA,TRBJ2-7,TGTGCCAGCAGTCCCCCCGGACAGAACTACGAGCAGTACTTC,CASSPPGQNYEQYF
NA,TRBV19,TRBD1,TRBJ1-5,TGTGCCAGTAGTATACCTGACAGGGGAGTTAGGCAGCCCCAGCATTTT,CASSIPDRGVRQPQHF
NA,TRBV7-9,NA,TRBJ1-1,TGTGCCAGCAGCTCCGACGGGAATAGTGTTGAAGCTTTCTTT,CASSSDGNSVEAFF
few,TRBV7-9,TRBD1,TRBJ1-5,TGTGCCAGCAGCTTACAGACAGGGACCCTCAATCAGCCCCAGCATTTT,CASSLQTGTLNQPQHF
once,TRBV28,NA,TRBJ2-2,TGTGCCAGCAGCATCGACAGGAGGAACACCGGGGAGCTGTTTTTT,CASSIDRRNTGELFF
NA,TRBV5-1,NA,TRBJ2-7,TGCGCCAGCAGCTTTGACATCGGAACCTACGAGCAGTACTTC,CASSFDIGTYEQYF
NA,TRBV7-2,TRBD1,TRBJ2-7,TGTGCCAGCAAACCGACAGGGACCGGCGAGCAGTACTTC,CASKPTGTGEQYF
NA,TRBV15,NA,TRBJ1-1,TGTGCCACCAAGGGCCAGGGGAACACTGAAGCTTTCTTT,CATKGQGNTEAFF
once,TRBV2,TRBD1,TRBJ2-5,TGTGCCAGCAGTGAAGGGACAGGGGGACAGACCCAGTACTTC,CASSEGTGGQTQYF
once,TRBV19,TRBD1,TRBJ2-3,TGTGCCAGTAGTCCCGGGACAGCCCTAGGCACAGATACGCAGTATTTT,CASSPGTALGTDTQYF
NA,TRBV5-1,TRBD2,TRBJ2-1,TGCGCCAGCAGCCCGGGACTAGCGAACTACAATGAGCAGTTCTTC,CASSPGLANYNEQFF
NA,TRBV7-9,TRBD2,TRBJ2-1,TGTGCCAGCAGCTTTTTTCAGACTAGCAGGTCCTACAATGAGCAGTTCTTC,CASSFFQTSRSYNEQFF
NA,TRBV7-2,NA,TRBJ1-1,TGTGCCAGCAGCTTCAATCCGGGGGTCACTGAAGCTTTCTTT,CASSFNPGVTEAFF
NA,TRBV7-9,NA,TRBJ2-5,TGTTCCAGCAGAGGGGCATCGGCCCAAGAGACCCAGTACTTC,CSSRGASAQETQYF
NA,TRBV19,TRBD1,TRBJ1-1,TGTGCCAGTAGTGCTCGACAGGGGATGCCGCGCACTGAAGCTTTCTTT,CASSARQGMPRTEAFF
NA,TRBV11-2,NA,TRBJ2-1,TGTGCCAGCAGCCGACTGAGGACGGCGGGCTACCATGAGCAGTTCTTC,CASSRLRTAGYHEQFF
NA,TRBV27,TRBD2,TRBJ2-1,TGTGCCAGCAGTTTATGGCTAGCGGGGGGGCGGAATGAGCAGTTCTTC,CASSLWLAGGRNEQFF
NA,TRBV25-1,NA,TRBJ1-2,TGTGCCAGCAGTGAAGCTAGTTCCCGCGCGAACACCTTC,CASSEASSRANTF
NA,TRBV7-9,TRBD2,TRBJ2-3,TGTGCCAGCAGACTAGCGGGGACGATCAGCACAGATACGCAGTATTTT,CASRLAGTISTDTQYF
few,TRBV7-2,NA,TRBJ2-1,TGTGCCAGCAGCTTAGAGGGGTTAGGCGATGAGCAGTTCTTC,CASSLEGLGDEQFF
NA,TRBV7-3,TRBD1,TRBJ1-1,TGTGCCAGCAGCGAGCACGGGACAGGGAACACTGAAGCTTTCTTT,CASSEHGTGNTEAFF
NA,TRBV19,TRBD1,TRBJ1-2,TGTGCCAGTAGTGTGTCGACAGGGCTGGGGAATGGCTACACCTTC,CASSVSTGLGNGYTF
NA,TRBV9,TRBD2,TRBJ2-3,TGTGCCAGCGGACTAGCGGGAGGGAAGACAGATACGCAGTATTTT,CASGLAGGKTDTQYF
NA,TRBV5-4,NA,TRBJ2-5,TGTGCCAGCAGCTCCCTAGACCAAGAGACCCAGTACTTC,CASSSLDQETQYF
NA,TRBV2,NA,TRBJ1-4,TGTGCCAGCAGTGAAGCGCTTGGCCGACCGGGAGACAACGAAAAACTGTTTTTT,CASSEALGRPGDNEKLFF
NA,TRBV7-2,NA,TRBJ1-5,TGTGCCAGCAGCTTACAGGGTCGGGGCAATCAGCCCCAGCATTTT,CASSLQGRGNQPQHF
NA,TRBV11-1,NA,TRBJ1-1,TGTGCCAGCAGCTTGACAGAGAACACTGAAGCTTTCTTT,CASSLTENTEAFF
NA,TRBV10-3,TRBD2,TRBJ2-6,TGTGCCATCAGTGAGTCGAAAGGGCTAGCGGAGAACTCTGGGGCCAACGTCCTGACTTTC,CAISESKGLAENSGANVLTF
NA,TRBV14,NA,TRBJ1-1,TGTGCCAGCAGCCAAGAGGTGTCCGGGGGCACTGAAGCTTTCTTT,CASSQEVSGGTEAFF
few,TRBV5-1,NA,TRBJ2-7,TGCGCCAGCAGCTTTGGCCAGAATTTCTACGAGCAGTACTTC,CASSFGQNFYEQYF
NA,TRBV2,NA,TRBJ2-7,TGTGCAGATAAACGGGACTTAACTAACGAGCAGTACTTC,CADKRDLTNEQYF
few,TRBV5-1,NA,TRBJ1-4,TGCGCCAGCAGCTTGGGGGGCGCCCGCGGTGAAAAACTGTTTTTT,CASSLGGARGEKLFF
many,TRBV2,TRBD1,TRBJ1-4,TGTGCCAGCAGTCCTAGGACAGGGGCCAATGAAAAACTGTTTTTT,CASSPRTGANEKLFF